The clone carrying this TCR beta chain came up once. Its antigen is undetermined. This sample is drawn from a study of T cell clonotyping in hematopoietic cell transplantation. The study's findings and limits: Recipient TCR diversity dropped after transplant; expanded clonotypes rose from day 30 to 180. Higher Inverse Simpson Index values in graft donor and pretransplant recipient predicted broader posttransplant TCR diversity.

Sequencing used immunoSEQ multiplex PCR; TCRdb keeps in-frame clones, though not all of them. The sample lists 37,000 or so clones, 88% occurring once. V was pared by 6 bases and J by 3 bases, with 8 bases of the junction left unmatched. CDR3 length equals 14 residues. Germline CDR1 and CDR2: KGHSH and LQKENI. Sequencing used peripheral blood mononuclear cells. The TCR sequence derives from a woman between 40 and 55 years old in good health. Some clones in this sample may be carry-over from other donors' samples. The rearrangement uses TRBV18 and TRBJ2-7; 7 positions match TRBD1. CDR3 sequence: CASSPGQTIYEQYF. CDR3 DNA sequence: TGTGCCAGCTCGCCGGGACAGACTATCTACGAGCAGTACTTC.